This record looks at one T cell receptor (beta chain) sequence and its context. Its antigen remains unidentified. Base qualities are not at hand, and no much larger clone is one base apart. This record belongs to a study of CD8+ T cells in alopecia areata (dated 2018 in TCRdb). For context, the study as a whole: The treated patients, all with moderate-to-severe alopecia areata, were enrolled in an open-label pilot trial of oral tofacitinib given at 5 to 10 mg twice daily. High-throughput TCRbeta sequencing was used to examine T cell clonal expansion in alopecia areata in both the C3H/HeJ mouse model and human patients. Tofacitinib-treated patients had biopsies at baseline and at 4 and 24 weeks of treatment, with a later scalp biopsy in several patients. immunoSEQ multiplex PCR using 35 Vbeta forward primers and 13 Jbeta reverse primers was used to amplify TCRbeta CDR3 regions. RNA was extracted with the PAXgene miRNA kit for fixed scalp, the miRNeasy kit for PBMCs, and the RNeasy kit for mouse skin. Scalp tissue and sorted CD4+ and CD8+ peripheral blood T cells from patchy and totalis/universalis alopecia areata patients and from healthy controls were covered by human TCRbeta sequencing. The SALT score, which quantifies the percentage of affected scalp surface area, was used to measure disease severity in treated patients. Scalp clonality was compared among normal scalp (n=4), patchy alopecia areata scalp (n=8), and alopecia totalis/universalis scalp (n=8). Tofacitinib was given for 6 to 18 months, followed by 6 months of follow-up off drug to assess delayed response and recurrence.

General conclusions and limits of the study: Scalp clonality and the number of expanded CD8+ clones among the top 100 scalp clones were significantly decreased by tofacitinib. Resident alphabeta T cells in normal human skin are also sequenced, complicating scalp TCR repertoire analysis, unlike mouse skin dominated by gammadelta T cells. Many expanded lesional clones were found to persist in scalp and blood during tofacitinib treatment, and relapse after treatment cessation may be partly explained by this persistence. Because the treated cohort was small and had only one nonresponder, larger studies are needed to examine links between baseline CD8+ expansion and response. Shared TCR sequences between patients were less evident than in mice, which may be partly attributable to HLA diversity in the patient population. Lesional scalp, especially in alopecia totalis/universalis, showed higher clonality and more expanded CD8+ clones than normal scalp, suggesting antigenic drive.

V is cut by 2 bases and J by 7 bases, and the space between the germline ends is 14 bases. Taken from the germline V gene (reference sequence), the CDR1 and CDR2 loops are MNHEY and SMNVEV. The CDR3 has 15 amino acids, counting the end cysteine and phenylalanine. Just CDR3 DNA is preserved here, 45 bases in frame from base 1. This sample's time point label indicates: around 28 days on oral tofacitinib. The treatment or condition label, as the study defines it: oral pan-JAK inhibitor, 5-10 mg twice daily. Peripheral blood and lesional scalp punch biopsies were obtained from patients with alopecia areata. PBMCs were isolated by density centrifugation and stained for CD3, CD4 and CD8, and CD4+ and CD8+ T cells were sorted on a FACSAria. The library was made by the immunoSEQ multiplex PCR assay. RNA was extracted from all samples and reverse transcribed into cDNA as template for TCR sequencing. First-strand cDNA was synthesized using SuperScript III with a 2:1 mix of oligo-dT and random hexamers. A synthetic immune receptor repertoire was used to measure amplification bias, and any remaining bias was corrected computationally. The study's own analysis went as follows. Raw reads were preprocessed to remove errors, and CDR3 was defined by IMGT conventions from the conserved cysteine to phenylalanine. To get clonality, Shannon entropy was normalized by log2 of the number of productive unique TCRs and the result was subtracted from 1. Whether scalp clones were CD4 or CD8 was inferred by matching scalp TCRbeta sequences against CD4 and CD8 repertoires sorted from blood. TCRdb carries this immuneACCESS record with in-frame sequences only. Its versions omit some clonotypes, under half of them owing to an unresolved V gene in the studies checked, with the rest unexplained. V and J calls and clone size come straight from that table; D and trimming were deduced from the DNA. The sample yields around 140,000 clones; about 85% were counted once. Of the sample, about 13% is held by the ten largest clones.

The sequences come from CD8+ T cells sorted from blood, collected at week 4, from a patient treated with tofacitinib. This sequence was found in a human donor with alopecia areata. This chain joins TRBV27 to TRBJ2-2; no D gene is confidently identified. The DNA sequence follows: TGTGCCAGCAGTTTACGACCCCCCGGTGGCGGGGAGCTGTTTTTT. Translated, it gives CASSLRPPGGGELFF.